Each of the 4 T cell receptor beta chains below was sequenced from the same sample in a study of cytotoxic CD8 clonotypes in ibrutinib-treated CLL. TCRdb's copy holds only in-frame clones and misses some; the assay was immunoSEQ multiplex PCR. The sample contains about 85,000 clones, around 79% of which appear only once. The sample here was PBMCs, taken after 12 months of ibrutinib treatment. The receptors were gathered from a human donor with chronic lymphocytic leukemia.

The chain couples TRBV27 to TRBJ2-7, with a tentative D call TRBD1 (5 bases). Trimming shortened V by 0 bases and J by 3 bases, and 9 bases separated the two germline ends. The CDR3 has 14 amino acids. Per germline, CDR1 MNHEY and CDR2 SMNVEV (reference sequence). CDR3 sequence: CASSLSFQGYEQYF. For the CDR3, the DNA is TGTGCCAGCAGTTTATCGTTCCAGGGCTACGAGCAGTACTTC.

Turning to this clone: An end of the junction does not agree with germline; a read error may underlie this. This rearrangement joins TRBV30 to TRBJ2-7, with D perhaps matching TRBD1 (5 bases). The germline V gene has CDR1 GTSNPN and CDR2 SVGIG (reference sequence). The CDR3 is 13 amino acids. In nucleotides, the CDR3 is TGTGCCTGGAGTTCGACAGACTCCGACGAGCAGTACTTC. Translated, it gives CAWSSTDSDEQYF.

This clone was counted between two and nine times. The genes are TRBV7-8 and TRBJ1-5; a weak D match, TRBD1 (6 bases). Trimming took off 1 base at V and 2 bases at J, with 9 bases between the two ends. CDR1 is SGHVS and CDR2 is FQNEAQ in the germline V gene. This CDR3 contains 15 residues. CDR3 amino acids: CASSLGRGGNQPQHF. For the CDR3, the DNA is TGTGCCAGCAGCTTAGGGAGGGGGGGCAATCAGCCCCAGCATTTT.

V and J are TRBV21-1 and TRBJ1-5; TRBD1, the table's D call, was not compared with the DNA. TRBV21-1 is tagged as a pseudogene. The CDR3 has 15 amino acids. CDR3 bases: TGTGCCACTTCGACTGGGACAGGGTACAATCAGCCCCAGCATTTT. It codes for CATSTGTGYNQPQHF.